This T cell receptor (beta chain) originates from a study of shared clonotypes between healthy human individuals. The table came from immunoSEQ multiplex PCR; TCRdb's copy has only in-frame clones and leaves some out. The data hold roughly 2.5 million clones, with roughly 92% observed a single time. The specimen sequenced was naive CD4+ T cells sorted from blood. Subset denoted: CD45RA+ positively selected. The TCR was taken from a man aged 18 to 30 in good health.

Here the CDR3 reads CASSGPSFGDTQYF. CDR3 coding DNA: TGCGCCAGCAGCGGACCAAGCTTTGGAGATACGCAGTATTTT. This chain joins TRBV5-1 and TRBJ2-3; D call uncertain. Germline V lookup: CDR1 SGHRS, CDR2 YFSETQ. CDR3 length equals 14 residues. Trimming removed 4 bases from V and 5 bases from J, with 14 bases in between.